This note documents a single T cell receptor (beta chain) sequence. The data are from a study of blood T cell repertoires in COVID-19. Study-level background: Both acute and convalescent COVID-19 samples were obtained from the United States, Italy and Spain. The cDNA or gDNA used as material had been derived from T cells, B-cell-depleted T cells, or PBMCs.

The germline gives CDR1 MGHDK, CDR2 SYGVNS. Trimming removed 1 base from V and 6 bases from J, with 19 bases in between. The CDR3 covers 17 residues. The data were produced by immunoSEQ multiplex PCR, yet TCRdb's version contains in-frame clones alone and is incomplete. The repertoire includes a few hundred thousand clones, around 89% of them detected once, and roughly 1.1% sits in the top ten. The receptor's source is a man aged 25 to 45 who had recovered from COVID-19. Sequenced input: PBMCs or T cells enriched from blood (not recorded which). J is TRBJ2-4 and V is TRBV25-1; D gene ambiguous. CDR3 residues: CASSEWLAQVIGNIQYF. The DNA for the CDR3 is TGTGCCAGCAGTGAATGGCTTGCTCAGGTAATAGGAAACATTCAGTACTTC.